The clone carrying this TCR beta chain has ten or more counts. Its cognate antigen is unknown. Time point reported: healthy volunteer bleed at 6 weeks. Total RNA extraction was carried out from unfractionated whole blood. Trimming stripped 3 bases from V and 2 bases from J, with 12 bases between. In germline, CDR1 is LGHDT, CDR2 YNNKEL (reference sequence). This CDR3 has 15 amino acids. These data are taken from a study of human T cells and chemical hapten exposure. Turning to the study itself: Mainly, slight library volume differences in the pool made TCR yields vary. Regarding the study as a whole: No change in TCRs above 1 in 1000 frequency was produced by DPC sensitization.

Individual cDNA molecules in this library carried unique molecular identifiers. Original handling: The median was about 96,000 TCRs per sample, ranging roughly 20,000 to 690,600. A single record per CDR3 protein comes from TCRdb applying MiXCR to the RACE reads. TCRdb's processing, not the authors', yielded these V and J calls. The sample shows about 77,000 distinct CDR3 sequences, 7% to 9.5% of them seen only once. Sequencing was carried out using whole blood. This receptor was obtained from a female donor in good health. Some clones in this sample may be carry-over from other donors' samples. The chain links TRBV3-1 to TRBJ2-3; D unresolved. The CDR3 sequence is CASSQGGPNTDTQYF. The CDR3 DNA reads TGTGCCAGCAGCCAGGGCGGTCCAAACACAGATACGCAGTATTTT.